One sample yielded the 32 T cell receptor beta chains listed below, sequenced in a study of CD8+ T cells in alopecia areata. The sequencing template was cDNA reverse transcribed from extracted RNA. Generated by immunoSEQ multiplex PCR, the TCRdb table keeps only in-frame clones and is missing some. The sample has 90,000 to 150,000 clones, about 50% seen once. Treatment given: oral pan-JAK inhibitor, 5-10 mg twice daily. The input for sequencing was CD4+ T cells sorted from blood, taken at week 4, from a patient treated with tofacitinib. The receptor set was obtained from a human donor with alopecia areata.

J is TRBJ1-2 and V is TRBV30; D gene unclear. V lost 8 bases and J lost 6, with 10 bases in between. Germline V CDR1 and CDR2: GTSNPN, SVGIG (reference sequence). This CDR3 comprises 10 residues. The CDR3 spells CASPVNGYTF. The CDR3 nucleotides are TGTGCCAGTCCGGTCAATGGCTACACCTTC.

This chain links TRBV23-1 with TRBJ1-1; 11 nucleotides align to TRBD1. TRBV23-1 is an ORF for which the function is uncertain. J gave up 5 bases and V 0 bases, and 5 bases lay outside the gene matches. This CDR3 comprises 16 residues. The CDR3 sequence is CASSQSRTGGETEAFF. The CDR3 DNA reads TGCGCCAGCAGTCAATCCCGGACAGGGGGCGAAACTGAAGCTTTCTTT.

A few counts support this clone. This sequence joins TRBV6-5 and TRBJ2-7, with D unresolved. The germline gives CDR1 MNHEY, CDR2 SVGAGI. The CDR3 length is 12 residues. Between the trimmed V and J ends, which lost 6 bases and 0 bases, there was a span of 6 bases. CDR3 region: CASSDNSYEQYF. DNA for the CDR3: TGTGCCAGCAGCGACAACTCCTACGAGCAGTACTTC.

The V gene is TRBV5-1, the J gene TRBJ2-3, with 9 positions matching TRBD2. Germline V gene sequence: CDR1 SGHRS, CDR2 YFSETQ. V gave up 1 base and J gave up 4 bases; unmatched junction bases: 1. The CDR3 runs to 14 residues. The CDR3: CASSLTSGSDTQYF. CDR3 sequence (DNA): TGCGCCAGCAGCTTGACTAGCGGGTCAGATACGCAGTATTTT.

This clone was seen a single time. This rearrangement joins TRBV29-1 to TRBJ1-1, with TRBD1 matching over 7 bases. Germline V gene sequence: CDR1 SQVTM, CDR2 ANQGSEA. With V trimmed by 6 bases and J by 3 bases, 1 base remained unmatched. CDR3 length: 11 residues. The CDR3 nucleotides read TGCAGCGTCCAGGGGGACACTGAAGCTTTCTTT. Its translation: CSVQGDTEAFF.

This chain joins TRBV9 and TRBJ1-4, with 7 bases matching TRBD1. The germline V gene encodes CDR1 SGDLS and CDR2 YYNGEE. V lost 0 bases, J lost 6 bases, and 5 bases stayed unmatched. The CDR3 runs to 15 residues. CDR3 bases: TGTGCCAGCAGCGTAGGGGTAGGGGGCTATGAAAAACTGTTTTTT. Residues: CASSVGVGGYEKLFF.

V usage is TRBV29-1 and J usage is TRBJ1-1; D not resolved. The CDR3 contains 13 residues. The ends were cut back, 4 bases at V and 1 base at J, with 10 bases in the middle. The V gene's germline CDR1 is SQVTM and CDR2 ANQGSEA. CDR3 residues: CSVVGMRNTEAFF. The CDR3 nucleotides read TGCAGCGTTGTTGGGATGCGGAACACTGAAGCTTTCTTT.

The CDR3 sequence is CASSLSNYGYTF. CDR3 in DNA: TGTGCCAGCAGCTTATCCAATTATGGCTACACCTTC. This chain links TRBV7-2 with TRBJ1-2; no reliable D call. Trimming pared 2 bases from V and 5 bases from J, leaving 6 bases between. This CDR3 is built from 12 residues. Germline V lookup: CDR1 SGHTA, CDR2 FQGNSA.

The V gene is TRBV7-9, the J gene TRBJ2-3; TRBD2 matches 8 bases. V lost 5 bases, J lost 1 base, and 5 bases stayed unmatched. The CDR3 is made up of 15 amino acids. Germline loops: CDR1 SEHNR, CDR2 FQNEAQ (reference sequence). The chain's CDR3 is CASSVGAGGTDTQYF. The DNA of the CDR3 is TGTGCCAGCAGCGTAGGAGCGGGGGGCACAGATACGCAGTATTTT.

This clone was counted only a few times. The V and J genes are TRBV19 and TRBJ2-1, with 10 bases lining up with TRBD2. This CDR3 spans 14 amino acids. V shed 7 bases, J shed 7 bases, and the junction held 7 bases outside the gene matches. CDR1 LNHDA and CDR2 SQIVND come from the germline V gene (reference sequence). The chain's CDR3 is CASNPGLARNEQFF. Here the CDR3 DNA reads TGTGCCAGTAACCCGGGACTAGCGCGGAATGAGCAGTTCTTC.

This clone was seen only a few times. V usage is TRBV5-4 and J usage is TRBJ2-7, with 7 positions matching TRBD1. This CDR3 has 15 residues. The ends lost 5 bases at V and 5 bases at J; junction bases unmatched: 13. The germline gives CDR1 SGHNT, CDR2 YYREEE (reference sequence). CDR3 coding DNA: TGTGCCAGCAGTTTTACAGGGGCAGTTCTCCACGAGCAGTACTTC. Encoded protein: CASSFTGAVLHEQYF.

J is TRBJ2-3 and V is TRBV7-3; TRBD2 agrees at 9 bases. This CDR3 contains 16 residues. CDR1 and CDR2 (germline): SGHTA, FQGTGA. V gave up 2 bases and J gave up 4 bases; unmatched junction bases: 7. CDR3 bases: TGTGCCAGCAGCTTAGGTAGCGGGAGAGTTGCAGATACGCAGTATTTT. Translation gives CASSLGSGRVADTQYF.

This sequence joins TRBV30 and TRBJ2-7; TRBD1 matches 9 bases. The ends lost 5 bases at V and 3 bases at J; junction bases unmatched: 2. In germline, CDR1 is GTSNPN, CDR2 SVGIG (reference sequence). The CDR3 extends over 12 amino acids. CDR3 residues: CAWAGQGYEQYF. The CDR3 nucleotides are TGTGCCTGGGCGGGACAGGGCTACGAGCAGTACTTC.

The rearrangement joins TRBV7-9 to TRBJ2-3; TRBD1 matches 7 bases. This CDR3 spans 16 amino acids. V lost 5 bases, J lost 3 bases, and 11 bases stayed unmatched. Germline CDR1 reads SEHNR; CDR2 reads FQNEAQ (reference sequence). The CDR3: CASSPETGMVTDTQYF. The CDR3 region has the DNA TGTGCCAGCAGCCCCGAGACAGGGATGGTAACAGATACGCAGTATTTT.

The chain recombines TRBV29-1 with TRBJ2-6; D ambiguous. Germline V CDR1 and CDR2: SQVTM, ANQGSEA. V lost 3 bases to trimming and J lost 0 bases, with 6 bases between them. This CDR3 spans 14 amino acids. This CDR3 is CSVDRSSGANVLTF. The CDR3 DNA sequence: TGCAGCGTTGACAGGTCCTCTGGGGCCAACGTCCTGACTTTC.

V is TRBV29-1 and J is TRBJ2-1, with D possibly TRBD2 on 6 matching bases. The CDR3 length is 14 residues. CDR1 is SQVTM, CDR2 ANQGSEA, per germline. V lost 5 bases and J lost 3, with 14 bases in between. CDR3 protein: CSVSAGQVYNEQFF. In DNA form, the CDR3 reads TGCAGCGTTTCTGCGGGGCAAGTCTACAATGAGCAGTTCTTC.

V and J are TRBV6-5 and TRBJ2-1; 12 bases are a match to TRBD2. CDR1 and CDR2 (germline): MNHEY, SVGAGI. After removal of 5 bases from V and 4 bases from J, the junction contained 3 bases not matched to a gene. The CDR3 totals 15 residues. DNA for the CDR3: TGTGCCAGCAGTCATCTAGCGGGAGGGTACAATGAGCAGTTCTTC. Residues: CASSHLAGGYNEQFF.

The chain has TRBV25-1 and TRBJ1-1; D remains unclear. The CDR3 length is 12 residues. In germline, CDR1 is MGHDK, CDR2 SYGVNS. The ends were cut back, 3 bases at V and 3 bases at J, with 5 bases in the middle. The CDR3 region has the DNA TGTGCCAGCAGTGATTATTACACTGAAGCTTTCTTT. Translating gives CASSDYYTEAFF.

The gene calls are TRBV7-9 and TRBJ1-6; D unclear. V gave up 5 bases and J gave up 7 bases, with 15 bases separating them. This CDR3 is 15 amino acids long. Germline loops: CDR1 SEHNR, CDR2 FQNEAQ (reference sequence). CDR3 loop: CASSLGLGGNSPLHF. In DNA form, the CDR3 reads TGTGCCAGCAGCCTAGGACTTGGAGGCAATTCACCCCTCCACTTT. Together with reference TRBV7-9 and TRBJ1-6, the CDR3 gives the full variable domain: DTGVSQNPRHKITKRGQNVTFRCDPISEHNRLYWYRQTLGQGPEFLTYFQNEAQLEKSRLLSDRFSAERPKGSFSTLEIQRTEQGDSAMYLCASSLGLGGNSPLHFGNGTRLTVT.

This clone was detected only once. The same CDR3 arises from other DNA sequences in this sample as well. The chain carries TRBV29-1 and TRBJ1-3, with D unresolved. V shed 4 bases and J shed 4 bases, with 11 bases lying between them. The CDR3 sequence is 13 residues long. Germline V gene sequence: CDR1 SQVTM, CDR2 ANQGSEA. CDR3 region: CSVGLNSGNTIYF. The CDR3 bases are TGCAGCGTTGGTTTGAACAGCGGAAACACCATATATTTT.

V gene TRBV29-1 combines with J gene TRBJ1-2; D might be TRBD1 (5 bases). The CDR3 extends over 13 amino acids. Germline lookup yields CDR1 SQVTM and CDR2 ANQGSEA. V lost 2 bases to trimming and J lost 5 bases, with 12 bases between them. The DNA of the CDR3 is TGCAGCGTTGAACGTACAGGCCGGTATGGCTACACCTTC. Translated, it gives CSVERTGRYGYTF.

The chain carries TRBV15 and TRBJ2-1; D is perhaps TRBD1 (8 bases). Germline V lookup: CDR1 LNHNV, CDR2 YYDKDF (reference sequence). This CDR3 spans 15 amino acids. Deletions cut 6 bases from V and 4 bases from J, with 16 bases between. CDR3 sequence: CATSWNRGGYNEQFF. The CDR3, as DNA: TGTGCCACCAGTTGGAACAGGGGGGGTTACAATGAGCAGTTCTTC.

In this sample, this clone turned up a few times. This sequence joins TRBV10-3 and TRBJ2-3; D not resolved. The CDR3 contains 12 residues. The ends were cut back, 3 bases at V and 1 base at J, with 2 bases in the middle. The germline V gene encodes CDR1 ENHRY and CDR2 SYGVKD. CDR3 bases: TGTGCCATCAGTGACCGCACAGATACGCAGTATTTT. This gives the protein CAISDRTDTQYF.

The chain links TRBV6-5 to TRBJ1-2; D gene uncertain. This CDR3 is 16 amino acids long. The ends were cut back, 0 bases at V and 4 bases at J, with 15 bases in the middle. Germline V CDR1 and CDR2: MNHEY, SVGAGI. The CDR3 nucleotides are TGTGCCAGCAGTTACTCGAATAGGGCCTGGAGCTATGGCTACACCTTC. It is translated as CASSYSNRAWSYGYTF.

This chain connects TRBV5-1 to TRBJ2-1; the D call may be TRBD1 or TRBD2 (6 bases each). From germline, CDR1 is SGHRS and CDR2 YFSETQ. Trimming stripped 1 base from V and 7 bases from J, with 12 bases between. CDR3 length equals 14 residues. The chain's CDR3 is CASSLLTGRNEQFF. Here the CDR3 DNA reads TGCGCCAGCAGCTTGTTAACAGGGAGGAATGAGCAGTTCTTC.

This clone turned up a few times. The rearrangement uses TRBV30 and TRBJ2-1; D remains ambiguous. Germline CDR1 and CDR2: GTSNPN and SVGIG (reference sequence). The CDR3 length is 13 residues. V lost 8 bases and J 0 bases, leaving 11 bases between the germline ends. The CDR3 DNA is TGTGCCGGGCTTTTGAGCTCCTACAATGAGCAGTTCTTC. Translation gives CAGLLSSYNEQFF.

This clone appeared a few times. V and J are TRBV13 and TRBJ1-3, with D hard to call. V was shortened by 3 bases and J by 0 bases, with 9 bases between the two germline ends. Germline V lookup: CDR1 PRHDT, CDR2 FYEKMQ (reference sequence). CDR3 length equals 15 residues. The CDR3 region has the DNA TGTGCCAGCAGCTTCGGACGGACCTCTGGAAACACCATATATTTT. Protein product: CASSFGRTSGNTIYF.

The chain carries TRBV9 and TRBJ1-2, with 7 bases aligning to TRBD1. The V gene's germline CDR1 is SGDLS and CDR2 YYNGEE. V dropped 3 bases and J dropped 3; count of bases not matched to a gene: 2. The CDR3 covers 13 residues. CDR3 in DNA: TGTGCCAGCAGCGCACAGGGGTACTATGGCTACACCTTC. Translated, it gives CASSAQGYYGYTF.

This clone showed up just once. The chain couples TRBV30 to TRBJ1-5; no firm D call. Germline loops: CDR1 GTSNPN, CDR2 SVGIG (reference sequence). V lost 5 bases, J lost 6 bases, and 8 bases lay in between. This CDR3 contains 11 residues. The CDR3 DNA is TGTGCCTGGGGGAAGGGTCAGCCCCAGCATTTT. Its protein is CAWGKGQPQHF.

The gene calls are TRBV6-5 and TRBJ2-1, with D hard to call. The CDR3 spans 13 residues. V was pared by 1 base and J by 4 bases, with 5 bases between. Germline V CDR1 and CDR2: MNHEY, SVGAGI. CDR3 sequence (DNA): TGTGCCAGCAGTTACTTGGAGTACAATGAGCAGTTCTTC. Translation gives CASSYLEYNEQFF.

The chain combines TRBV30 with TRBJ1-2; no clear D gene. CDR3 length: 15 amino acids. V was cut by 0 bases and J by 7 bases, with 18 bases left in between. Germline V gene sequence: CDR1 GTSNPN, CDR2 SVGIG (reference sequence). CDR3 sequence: CAWSVRAEVFGGYTF. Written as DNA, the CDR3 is TGTGCCTGGAGTGTACGGGCGGAGGTCTTTGGTGGCTACACCTTC. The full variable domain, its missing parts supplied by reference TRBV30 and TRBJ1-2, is SQTIHQWPATLVQPVGSPLSLECTVEGTSNPNLYWYRQAAGRGLQLLFYSVGIGQISSEVPQNLSASRPQDRQFILSSKKLLLSDSGFYLCAWSVRAEVFGGYTFGSGTRLTVV.

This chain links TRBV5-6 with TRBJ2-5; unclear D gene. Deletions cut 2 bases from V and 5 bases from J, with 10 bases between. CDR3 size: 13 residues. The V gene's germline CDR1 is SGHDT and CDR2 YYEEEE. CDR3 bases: TGTGCCAGCAGCTTCCGGGTGTCGGAGACCCAGTACTTC. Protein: CASSFRVSETQYF.